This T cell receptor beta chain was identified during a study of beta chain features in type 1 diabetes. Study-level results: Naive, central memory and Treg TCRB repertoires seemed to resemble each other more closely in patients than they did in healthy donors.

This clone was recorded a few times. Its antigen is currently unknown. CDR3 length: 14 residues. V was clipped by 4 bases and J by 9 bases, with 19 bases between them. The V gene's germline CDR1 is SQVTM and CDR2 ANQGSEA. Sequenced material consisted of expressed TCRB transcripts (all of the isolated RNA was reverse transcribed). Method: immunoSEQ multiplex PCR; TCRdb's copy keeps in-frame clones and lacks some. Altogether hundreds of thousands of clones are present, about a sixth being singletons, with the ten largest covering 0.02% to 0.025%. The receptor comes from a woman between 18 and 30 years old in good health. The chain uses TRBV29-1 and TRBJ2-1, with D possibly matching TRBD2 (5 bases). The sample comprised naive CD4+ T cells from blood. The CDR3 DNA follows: TGCAGCGTTGGAGGGATAATCGTTGGGAGTGAGCAGTTCTTC. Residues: CSVGGIIVGSEQFF.